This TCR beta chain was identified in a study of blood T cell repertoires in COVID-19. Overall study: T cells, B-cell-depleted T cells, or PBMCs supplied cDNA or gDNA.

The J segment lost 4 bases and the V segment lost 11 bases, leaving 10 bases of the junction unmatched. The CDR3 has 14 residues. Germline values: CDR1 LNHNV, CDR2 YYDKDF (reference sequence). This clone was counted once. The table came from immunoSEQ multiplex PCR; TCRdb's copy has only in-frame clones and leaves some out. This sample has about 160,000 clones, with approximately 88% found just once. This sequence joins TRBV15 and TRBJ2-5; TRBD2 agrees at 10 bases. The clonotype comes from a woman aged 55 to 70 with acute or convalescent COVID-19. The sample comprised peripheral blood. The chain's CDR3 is CASRGAGGRETQYF. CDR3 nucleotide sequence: TGTGCCTCAAGGGGAGCGGGGGGGCGAGAGACCCAGTACTTC.